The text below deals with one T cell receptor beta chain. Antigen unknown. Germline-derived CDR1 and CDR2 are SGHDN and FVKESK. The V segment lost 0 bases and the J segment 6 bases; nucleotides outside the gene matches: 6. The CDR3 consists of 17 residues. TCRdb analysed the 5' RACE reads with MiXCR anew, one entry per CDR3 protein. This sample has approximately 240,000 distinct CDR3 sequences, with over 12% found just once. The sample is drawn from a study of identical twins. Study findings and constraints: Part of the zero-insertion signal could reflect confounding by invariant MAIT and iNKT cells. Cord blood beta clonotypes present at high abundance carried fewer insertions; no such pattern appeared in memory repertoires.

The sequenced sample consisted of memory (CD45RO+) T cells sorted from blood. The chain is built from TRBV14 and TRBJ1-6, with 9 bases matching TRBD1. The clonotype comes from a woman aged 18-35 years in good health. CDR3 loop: CASSQEGQGKGNSPLHF. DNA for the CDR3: TGTGCCAGCAGCCAAGAAGGACAGGGGAAAGGTAATTCACCCCTCCACTTT.